The sequence of this T cell receptor beta chain was determined in a study of T cells in Graves' hyperthyroidism and ophthalmopathy. Study background: Initial diagnosis, before any treatment, was when peripheral blood was collected. Study-wide points: Most thyroid clonotypes expanded above 0.001 appeared in blood too.

Patients aged 18 to 65 with hyperthyroidism were newly diagnosed, with duration under 2 months. Cells are PBMCs isolated from over 7.5 ml of fresh blood. RNA transcripts were the template for amplifying TCR beta CDR3 regions. First-round RT-PCR with HTBI primers amplified the TCR CDR3 region. TCRdb fed the multiplex PCR reads into MiXCR, producing one record per CDR3 protein. The sample has about 520,000 distinct CDR3 sequences, around 20% seen once. This clonotype was picked up a small number of times. Its target is not known. The TCR originated in a man aged 18 to 30 with Graves' hyperthyroidism. Material for sequencing was blood.

The CDR3 sequence is CASRSGRAYEQYF. CDR3 nucleotides: TGTGCCAGCAGGTCGGGCCGCGCCTACGAGCAGTACTTC. The J gene is TRBJ2-7, the V gene TRBV6-1; D is unclear. Germline CDR1 MNHNS, CDR2 SASEGT. This CDR3 region has 13 residues. Between the trimmed V and J ends, which lost 6 bases and 2 bases, there was a span of 11 bases.